These T cell receptor beta chains were read from a single sample in a study of blood T cell repertoires in COVID-19. The protocol was immunoSEQ multiplex PCR, while the TCRdb copy is restricted to in-frame clones and leaves out a portion. The table lists 210,000 or so clones, 85% to 90% of them singletons. The sample consisted of peripheral blood. These receptor sequences come from a man aged 45-60 years with acute or convalescent COVID-19. The conserved cysteine and the conserved F or W are not part of the CDR3 here. A D gene is named only where the DNA matches it firmly.

v_gene	j_gene	d_gene	CDR3aa
TRBV19	TRBJ2-7	-	ASSDGSSYEQY
TRBV2	TRBJ1-5	TRBD1	ASKGQGHSNQPQH
TRBV18	TRBJ2-2	TRBD1	ASSQTGQGGTGELF
TRBV27	TRBJ2-7	TRBD2	ASSLLAGGPYEQY
TRBV5-8	TRBJ1-2	-	ASSQRSGGDYYGYT
TRBV20-1	TRBJ1-1	-	SAPRAEAF
TRBV7-8	TRBJ1-2	-	ASSLGTPPDYGYT
TRBV5-1	TRBJ1-5	-	ASSHRDKKRNQPQH
TRBV19	TRBJ2-2	TRBD2	ASSSGGTGELF
TRBV7-9	TRBJ1-1	-	ASSPRGGLTTEAF
TRBV5-8	TRBJ1-4	TRBD1	ASSLPRGDRVYEKLF
TRBV5-1	TRBJ1-1	TRBD1	ASSLSGGLGSSEAF
TRBV7-9	TRBJ2-7	-	ASSSNGGRQY
TRBV7-9	TRBJ1-6	-	ASSLAGLTGSPLH
TRBV3-1/TRBV3-2	TRBJ2-7	-	ASSRTDPPGYEQY
TRBV3-1/TRBV3-2	TRBJ1-4	TRBD1	ASSQAGGTEHEKLF
TRBV6-2/TRBV6-3	TRBJ1-1	TRBD1	ASSLGQGTMNTEAF